This T cell receptor (beta chain) comes out of a study of T cells in Graves' hyperthyroidism and ophthalmopathy. This clonotype was seen repeatedly, ten times or more. What it binds is not known. The CDR3 runs to 16 residues. Germline loops: CDR1 MDHEN, CDR2 SYDVKM. Unmatched junction bases numbered 12, after V lost 2 bases and J lost 8 bases. Study-wide results and caveats: Onset of ophthalmopathy came a median approximately 6.5 months after the model predicted it. Stable hyperthyroidism was told apart from ophthalmopathy by a model built on 13 V-J features.

TCR beta CDR3 sequences were amplified from RNA transcripts. Primed by the HTBI set, a first-round RT-PCR was run on the TCR CDR3. Via MiXCR, TCRdb re-called the multiplex PCR reads, giving one row per CDR3 protein. This table has 370,000 or so distinct CDR3 sequences, roughly 14% appearing once. Newly diagnosed hyperthyroidism patients aged 18 to 65 years had disease lasting under 2 months. For the diagnoses, clinical symptoms, serum thyroxine and TRAb, thyroid ultrasound and orbital computed tomography were used. The origin of this receptor is a woman aged 18 to 35 with Graves' hyperthyroidism that later progressed to Graves' ophthalmopathy. This sequence joins TRBV28 and TRBJ2-1; TRBD2 matches 7 bases. Input material: blood. This CDR3 is CASSLTKGRERDEQFF. CDR3 DNA: TGTGCCAGCAGTTTAACCAAGGGGCGGGAGCGCGATGAGCAGTTCTTC.